Listed below are T cell receptor beta chains from one sample, sequenced in a study of identical twins. MiXCR, applied by TCRdb to the 5' RACE reads, yields one record per CDR3 protein. The top ten clones hold roughly 1.8% of a sample with more than 650,000 distinct CDR3 sequences, less than 7% of them seen once. The sequenced sample was naive T cells sorted from blood. The receptors stem from a man aged 18 to 30 in good health. Both conserved end residues are part of each CDR3. The D gene is left open where the match is weak. Expanded clones get a size class; other rows say once, few or many, or leave the size out.

j_call,v_call,clone_size,d_call,cdr3_nt,cdr3_aa
TRBJ2-1,TRBV6-4,few,-,TGTGCCAGCAGTGACTCGGCCGGGTACAATGAGCAGTTCTTC,CASSDSAGYNEQFF
TRBJ2-3,TRBV7-2,-,TRBD2,TGTGCCAGCAGCTTAGCTGTGCTAGCGGGAAGATCGCAGTATTTT,CASSLAVLAGRSQYF
TRBJ1-1,TRBV12-3/TRBV12-4,few,-,TGTGCCAGCATCCTCCTATCCGGGACACCAGGTAATGAAGCTTTCTTT,CASILLSGTPGNEAFF
TRBJ2-2,TRBV12-3/TRBV12-4,many,TRBD2,TGTGCCAGCAGTTTGGTTGCGGGAGGGCACGGGGAGCTGTTTTTT,CASSLVAGGHGELFF
TRBJ1-1,TRBV10-3,many,-,TGTGCCATCAGGGCCAGGGGTCTAACTTTCTTT,CAIRARGLTFF
TRBJ2-3,TRBV12-3/TRBV12-4,few,-,TGTGCCAGCACCCTTGGGGCGGGCACAGATACGCAGTATTTT,CASTLGAGTDTQYF
TRBJ1-2,TRBV5-1,few,-,TGCGCCAGCAGCCCGGCGGCGGGGGTCGACGGCTACACCTTC,CASSPAAGVDGYTF
TRBJ1-1,TRBV18,-,-,TGTGCCAGCTCCCTATCAATGGCCGAGGGGACTGAAGCTTTCTTT,CASSLSMAEGTEAFF
TRBJ2-1,TRBV20-1,few,TRBD2,TGCAGTGGGGGCCCTAAGCGGGAGCTGGGCAATGAGCAGTTCTTC,CSGGPKRELGNEQFF
TRBJ2-3,TRBV14,-,TRBD2,TGTGCCAGCAGCCCCCGGACTAGATACACAGATACGCAGTATTTT,CASSPRTRYTDTQYF
TRBJ1-2,TRBV29-1,-,-,TGCAGCGTACCTATGGCTAACTATGGCTACACCTTC,CSVPMANYGYTF
TRBJ2-1,TRBV6-2/TRBV6-3,many,-,TGTGCCAGCGCAGTTTCAGGACACGTCAATGAGCAGTTCTTC,CASAVSGHVNEQFF
TRBJ2-3,TRBV5-1,many,-,TGCGCCAGCAGCTTTGAGCGGAGCACAGATACGCAGTATTTT,CASSFERSTDTQYF
TRBJ1-2,TRBV29-1,many,-,TGCAGCGTCCTAGCGGGTGGCTACACCTTC,CSVLAGGYTF
TRBJ2-1,TRBV5-1,many,TRBD2,TGTGCCAGCAGTTCAGCCGGGGGGTCCTACAATGAGCAGTTCTTC,CASSSAGGSYNEQFF
TRBJ2-5,TRBV6-5,-,-,TGTGCCAGTGGGAACCAAGAGACCCAGTACTTC,CASGNQETQYF
TRBJ1-1,TRBV9,-,-,TGTGCCAGCAGCGTAGAAGGAGGGAGGGGCACTGAAGCTTTCTTT,CASSVEGGRGTEAFF
TRBJ2-7,TRBV20-1,many,-,TGCAGTGCTAGAGATCAGAACAGGATCTACGAGCAGTACTTC,CSARDQNRIYEQYF
TRBJ1-5,TRBV12-3/TRBV12-4,many,TRBD1,TGTGCCAGCAGCCGAAAGGGGGCCCTAGGGCCCCAGCATTTT,CASSRKGALGPQHF
TRBJ2-3,TRBV2,many,-,TGTGCCAGCAACGGACCCCCGATCGATACGCAGTATTTT,CASNGPPIDTQYF
TRBJ1-5,TRBV12-3/TRBV12-4,many,-,TGTGCCAGCAGTTTCTGGGACGGCAATCAGCCCCAGCATTTT,CASSFWDGNQPQHF
TRBJ2-3,TRBV15,-,TRBD2,TGTGCCACCAGCAGTTACCAAGCGGGAGCACCTAGCACAGATACGCAGTATTTT,CATSSYQAGAPSTDTQYF
TRBJ1-5,TRBV24-1,many,-,TGTGCCACCAGTGGCAGCAATCAGCCCCAGCATTTT,CATSGSNQPQHF
TRBJ2-5,TRBV12-3/TRBV12-4,many,TRBD2,TGTGCCAGCAGTCCCGGGGGGGTAGAGACCCAGTACTTC,CASSPGGVETQYF
TRBJ2-1,TRBV5-1,few,-,TGCGCCAGCGAGGACGGATCCTACAATGAGCAGTTCTTC,CASEDGSYNEQFF
TRBJ1-2,TRBV12-3/TRBV12-4,many,-,TGTGCCAGCAGTTCCCCCGGTTGGGGCGCCTATGGCTACACCTTC,CASSSPGWGAYGYTF
TRBJ2-2,TRBV12-3/TRBV12-4,-,TRBD2,TGTGCCAGCAGTTTAAGAGTAGCGGGGATGACCGGGGAGCTGTTTTTT,CASSLRVAGMTGELFF
TRBJ2-1,TRBV5-5,many,TRBD2,TGTGCCAGCAGCTTAACGCGGGAGGTCTCCTACAATGAGCAGTTCTTC,CASSLTREVSYNEQFF
TRBJ2-4,TRBV20-1,many,TRBD2,TGCAGTGCTAGAGGGGGTAGCGGGAGTCTCTTAGCCAAAAACATTCAGTACTTC,CSARGGSGSLLAKNIQYF
TRBJ1-4,TRBV11-2,few,TRBD1,TGTGCCAGCAAGGTCGGACAGGCGAGCGAAAAACTGTTTTTT,CASKVGQASEKLFF
TRBJ2-3,TRBV4-3,-,-,TGCGCCAGCAGCCAAGCTGCCGGGAGTCGAGATACGCAGTATTTT,CASSQAAGSRDTQYF
TRBJ1-1,TRBV2,few,-,TGTGCCAGCAGTGAAGCGGGGGCCGTCGAAGCTTTCTTT,CASSEAGAVEAFF
TRBJ2-5,TRBV7-7,-,TRBD2,TGTGCCAGCAGCTCCAACCAATACAGCGGGGAGCAAGAGACCCAGTACTTC,CASSSNQYSGEQETQYF
TRBJ1-1,TRBV7-9,-,-,TGTGCCAGCAGCTTAGATTGGGCCACTGAAGCTTTCTTT,CASSLDWATEAFF
TRBJ1-1,TRBV6-2/TRBV6-3,many,-,TGTGCCAGCACCCCTCAATGGCGGGGACCGAACACTGAAGCTTTCTTT,CASTPQWRGPNTEAFF
TRBJ2-6,TRBV12-3/TRBV12-4,many,-,TGTGCCAGCAGTTCCTCCCAGGGGCTAGGGGCCAACGTCCTGACTTTC,CASSSSQGLGANVLTF
TRBJ1-5,TRBV30,few,-,TGTGCCTGGCAGGGAAATGACCAGCCCCAGCATTTT,CAWQGNDQPQHF
TRBJ2-2,TRBV5-1,many,-,TGCGCCAGCAGCTTGGATGAGCGGACGAACACCGGGGAGCTGTTTTTT,CASSLDERTNTGELFF
TRBJ2-7,TRBV11-1,-,TRBD1,TGTGCCAGCAGCTCCCGACAGGGTCTTTACGAGCAGTACTTC,CASSSRQGLYEQYF